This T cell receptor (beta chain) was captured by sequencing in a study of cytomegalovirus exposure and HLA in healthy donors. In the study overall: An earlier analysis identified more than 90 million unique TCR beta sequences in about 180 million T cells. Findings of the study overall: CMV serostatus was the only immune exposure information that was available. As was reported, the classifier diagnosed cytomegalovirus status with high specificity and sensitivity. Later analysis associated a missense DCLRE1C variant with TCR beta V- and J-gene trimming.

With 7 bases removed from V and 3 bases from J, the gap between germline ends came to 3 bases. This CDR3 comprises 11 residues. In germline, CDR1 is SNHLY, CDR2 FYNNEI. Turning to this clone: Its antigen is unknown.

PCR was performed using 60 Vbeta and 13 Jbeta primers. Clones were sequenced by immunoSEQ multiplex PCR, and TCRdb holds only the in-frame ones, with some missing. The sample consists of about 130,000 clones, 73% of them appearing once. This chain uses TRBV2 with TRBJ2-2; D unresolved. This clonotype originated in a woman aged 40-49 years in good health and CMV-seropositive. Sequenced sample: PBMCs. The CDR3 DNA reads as TGTGCCAGCACATACACCGGGGAGCTGTTTTTT. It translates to CASTYTGELFF. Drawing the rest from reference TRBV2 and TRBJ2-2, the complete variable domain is EPEVTQTPSHQVTQMGQEVILRCVPISNHLYFYWYRQILGQKVEFLVSFYNNEISEKSEIFDDQFSVERPDGSNFTLKIRSTKLEDSAMYFCASTYTGELFFGEGSRLTVL.